The T cell receptor (beta chain) described here comes from a study of blood T cell repertoires in COVID-19. Looking at the study overall: PBMCs, B-cell-depleted T cells, or T cells were the source of the cDNA or gDNA that made up the material.

Some clones are missing from TCRdb's copy, which holds only in-frame ones; the method was immunoSEQ multiplex PCR. The sample has approximately 300,000 clones, roughly 86% seen once. Enrolled through a virtual design, the participants were between roughly 18 and 100 years of age and came from some 25 US areas. Participants were placed into cohorts based on the clinical history they reported. Donors in Cohort 3 who had recovered were those with two negative PCRs, healthcare professional clearance, or resolution of their symptoms. Germline lookup yields CDR1 LNHDA and CDR2 SQIVND (reference sequence). The CDR3 totals 16 residues. The V and J ends lost 7 bases and 4 bases, in that order; junction bases with no gene match: 9.

The sequenced material came from PBMCs or T cells enriched from blood (not recorded which). This TCR was sampled from a woman aged 25 to 39 who had recovered from COVID-19. The chain carries TRBV19 and TRBJ2-2, with 10 positions matching TRBD1. The CDR3 nucleotides are TGTGCCAGTATGAGTGGTTGGACAGGGGGCACCGGGGAGCTGTTTTTT. Its translation is CASMSGWTGGTGELFF. Full variable domain (missing parts from reference TRBV19 and TRBJ2-2): DGGITQSPKYLFRKEGQNVTLSCEQNLNHDAMYWYRQDPGQGLRLIYYSQIVNDFQKGDIAEGYSVSREKKESFPLTVTSAQKNPTAFYLCASMSGWTGGTGELFFGEGSRLTVL.